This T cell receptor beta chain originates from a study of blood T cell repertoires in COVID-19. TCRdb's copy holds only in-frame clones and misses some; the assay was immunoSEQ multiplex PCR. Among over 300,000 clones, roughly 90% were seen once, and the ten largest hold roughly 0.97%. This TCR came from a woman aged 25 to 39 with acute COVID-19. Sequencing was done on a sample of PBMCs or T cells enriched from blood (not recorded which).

The DNA for the CDR3 is TGTGCCAGCAGTAGGGGACAGCCTAATGAAAAACTGTTTTTT. Its protein is CASSRGQPNEKLFF. This chain joins TRBV6-2 or TRBV6-3 and TRBJ1-4; 7 bases are shared with TRBD1. The junction had 3 bases not matched to a gene; V was cut back by 5 bases and J by 3 bases. The CDR3 length is 14 residues. The germline V gene has CDR1 MNHEY and CDR2 SVGEGT.